This T cell receptor beta chain was retrieved from a study of OX40 agonist ivuxolimab in advanced cancers. Study-wide context: People in dose escalation had one of these cancers: hepatocellular carcinoma, melanoma, renal cell or head and neck cancer. Prior anti-PD-1, anti-PD-L1 or anti-CTLA-4 therapy did not bar entry, and roughly 40% had some. Three patients showed partial responses: one hepatocellular carcinoma and two cutaneous melanoma cases.

Measured with immunoSEQ multiplex PCR; TCRdb has only the in-frame clones, and not every one. The sample records about 33,000 clones, approximately 84% being singletons. The V end lost 1 base, the J end lost 6 bases, and 11 bases lay between the germline ends. The CDR3 totals 14 residues. CDR1 is SGHTA, CDR2 FQGNSA, per germline. The sequence was collected from an adult with an advanced solid tumor such as melanoma, head and neck, liver or kidney cancer. The chain links TRBV7-2 to TRBJ2-3, with D unclear. The sample here was CD4+ or CD8+ T cells sorted from blood, taken in a trial of the OX40 agonist ivuxolimab. DNA of the CDR3: TGTGCCAGCAGCTTAGTGGGATATGGGGATACGCAGTATTTT. This gives the protein CASSLVGYGDTQYF.